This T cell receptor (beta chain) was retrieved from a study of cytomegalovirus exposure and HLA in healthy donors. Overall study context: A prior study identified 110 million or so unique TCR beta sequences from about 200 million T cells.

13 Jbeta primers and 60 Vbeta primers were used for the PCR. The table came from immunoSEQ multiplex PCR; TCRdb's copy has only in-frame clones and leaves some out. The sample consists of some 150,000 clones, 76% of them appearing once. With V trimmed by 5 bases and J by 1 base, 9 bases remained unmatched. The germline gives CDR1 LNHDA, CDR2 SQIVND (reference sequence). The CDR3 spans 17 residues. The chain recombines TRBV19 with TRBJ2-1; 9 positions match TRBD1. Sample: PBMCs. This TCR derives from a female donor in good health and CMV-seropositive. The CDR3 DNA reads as TGTGCCAGTAGTCCTCGGACAGGGGATTATTCCTACAATGAGCAGTTCTTC. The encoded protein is CASSPRTGDYSYNEQFF.